This T cell receptor (beta chain) was recovered during a study of PD-L1 blockade in urothelial cancer. Study as a whole: Atezolizumab 1,200 mg was given intravenously every 3 weeks, starting 2014.

This clone was observed a handful of times. Repertoires were generated with immunoSEQ multiplex PCR, while TCRdb's copy carries only in-frame clones and drops some. The sample carries tens of thousands of clones, roughly four fifths recorded once. This CDR3 is 16 amino acids long. CDR1 is MNHEY, CDR2 SVGAGI, per germline. The V end was cut by 0 bases, the J end by 2 bases, with 14 bases between. The receptor comes from a man in his 70s with urothelial cancer. The V gene is TRBV6-5, the J gene TRBJ2-7; D ambiguous. This material consisted of PBMCs, taken around atezolizumab (anti-PD-L1) treatment. The CDR3 reads CASSYSSQDFPYEQYF. The DNA of the CDR3 is TGTGCCAGCAGTTACTCGAGTCAAGACTTCCCCTACGAGCAGTACTTC.